This entry lists 14 T cell receptor beta chains sequenced from one sample in a study of cytomegalovirus exposure and HLA in healthy donors. Both 60 Vbeta primers and 13 Jbeta primers went into the PCR. Using immunoSEQ multiplex PCR, the repertoire was profiled, and TCRdb retains in-frame clones only, with some absent. The sample records some 170,000 clones, around three quarters being singletons. The source material was PBMCs. The receptors shown here come from a middle-aged woman in good health and CMV-seronegative.

V gene TRBV5-1 combines with J gene TRBJ2-7, with TRBD2 matching over 7 bases. This CDR3 spans 14 amino acids. V trimming: 7 bases; J trimming: 0 bases; junction bases outside the gene matches: 7. CDR1 and CDR2 (germline): SGHRS, YFSETQ. The DNA of the CDR3 is TGCGCCAGCGGCGAGGGAGGGCCCTCCTACGAGCAGTACTTC. Its translation is CASGEGGPSYEQYF.

This clone has a handful of counts. J is TRBJ2-5 and V is TRBV5-1; D is perhaps TRBD2 (5 bases). Germline CDR1 reads SGHRS; CDR2 reads YFSETQ. V gave up 3 bases and J gave up 2 bases, with 5 bases separating them. The CDR3 contains 12 residues. The CDR3 protein is CASSSGQETQYF. DNA for the CDR3: TGCGCCAGCAGCTCGGGGCAAGAGACCCAGTACTTC.

The J gene is TRBJ2-5, the V gene TRBV7-3; 8 positions agree with TRBD1. Judging by the DNA end, TRBJ2-7 fits better; the J call may be wrong. The CDR3 extends over 13 amino acids. Germline V gene lookup returns CDR1 SGHTA and CDR2 FQGTGA. CDR3 nucleotides: TGTGCCAGCAGCCCCACAGGGGGGCACGAGCAGTACTTC. It yields the protein CASSPTGGHEQYF.

This chain links TRBV28 with TRBJ1-1; D unclear. V shed 7 bases and J shed 0 bases, with 18 bases lying between them. The germline gives CDR1 MDHEN, CDR2 SYDVKM. CDR3 length: 16 amino acids. The CDR3 region has the DNA TGTGCCAGCACCCCTGGAGGAGGGCGACTGAACACTGAAGCTTTCTTT. This sequence encodes CASTPGGGRLNTEAFF.

This chain connects TRBV11-1 to TRBJ2-7; D remains unclear. CDR1 SGHAT and CDR2 FQDESV come from the germline V gene (reference sequence). The CDR3 is made up of 13 amino acids. V was shortened by 2 bases and J by 3 bases, with 8 bases between the two germline ends. CDR3 nucleotides: TGTGCCAGCAGCTTAACTACGAGCTACGAGCAGTACTTC. Translated, it gives CASSLTTSYEQYF.

The table lists this clone with a few counts. The chain has TRBV19 and TRBJ2-2; 11 bases are shared with TRBD2. CDR1 is LNHDA, CDR2 SQIVND, per germline (reference sequence). The CDR3 totals 19 residues. The V segment lost 7 bases and the J segment 2 bases; nucleotides outside the gene matches: 15. CDR3 sequence (DNA): TGTGCCAGTAAAAGTCCTAATAGCGGGAGGGGAGGAAACACCGGGGAGCTGTTTTTT. Translating it yields CASKSPNSGRGGNTGELFF.

CDR3 amino acids: CASSSSRGGEFSYEQYF. CDR3 DNA: TGTGCCAGCTCATCCTCGAGGGGGGGCGAATTTTCCTACGAGCAGTACTTC. The chain links TRBV18 to TRBJ2-7, with D maybe TRBD2 (7 bases). This CDR3 contains 17 residues. The V gene's germline CDR1 is KGHSH and CDR2 LQKENI. Trimming took 5 bases from V and 1 from J, leaving 21 bases between them. Full variable domain (remainder filled in from reference TRBV18 and TRBJ2-7): NAGVMQNPRHLVRRRGQEARLRCSPMKGHSHVYWYRQLPEEGLKFMVYLQKENIIDESGMPKERFSAEFPKEGPSILRIQQVVRGDSAAYFCASSSSRGGEFSYEQYFGPGTRLTVT.

The chain recombines TRBV28 with TRBJ2-2; the D is unclear. Per germline, CDR1 MDHEN and CDR2 SYDVKM. The CDR3 consists of 16 residues. Trimming removed 5 bases from V and 6 bases from J, with 19 bases in between. The CDR3: CASSPATNTVSGELFF. CDR3 sequence (DNA): TGTGCCAGCAGTCCCGCGACAAATACAGTCTCCGGGGAGCTGTTTTTT.

The gene calls are TRBV19 and TRBJ2-5; tentative D call: TRBD1 (6 bases). With 1 base removed from V and 4 bases from J, the gap between germline ends came to 16 bases. This CDR3 is built from 16 residues. Germline V gives CDR1 LNHDA, CDR2 SQIVND (reference sequence). CDR3 amino acids: CASSIASGVPGETQYF. The CDR3 DNA sequence: TGTGCCAGTAGTATAGCTTCAGGGGTCCCCGGAGAGACCCAGTACTTC.

V and J are TRBV19 and TRBJ2-5; 7 nucleotides agree with TRBD2. After removal of 3 bases from V and 9 bases from J, the junction contained 10 bases not matched to a gene. CDR1 is LNHDA, CDR2 SQIVND, per germline (reference sequence). This CDR3 has 14 amino acids. This CDR3 reads CASSIRVSGEAQYF. The CDR3 DNA sequence: TGTGCCAGTAGTATTAGGGTGAGCGGGGAGGCCCAGTACTTC. Combining the CDR3 with reference TRBV19 and TRBJ2-5 gives the whole variable domain DGGITQSPKYLFRKEGQNVTLSCEQNLNHDAMYWYRQDPGQGLRLIYYSQIVNDFQKGDIAEGYSVSREKKESFPLTVTSAQKNPTAFYLCASSIRVSGEAQYFGPGTRLLVL.

The chain combines TRBV11-2 with TRBJ2-2, with a tentative D call TRBD1 (5 bases). The CDR3 contains 16 residues. V was shortened by 2 bases and J by 0 bases, with 10 bases between the two germline ends. CDR1 and CDR2 (germline): SGHAT, FQNNGV. The CDR3 coding sequence is TGTGCCAGCAGCTTAAACACAGGCGCGAACACCGGGGAGCTGTTTTTT. The encoded protein is CASSLNTGANTGELFF.

The rearrangement links TRBV30 to TRBJ2-1, with D tentatively TRBD2 (6 bases). The germline CDR1 and CDR2 sequences are GTSNPN and SVGIG (reference sequence). CDR3 length: 14 amino acids. Trimming took 8 bases from V and 8 from J, leaving 22 bases between them. For the CDR3, the DNA is TGTGCCCTCCGGGTCGGGAGAGGGAAGGATGAGCAGTTCTTC. It yields the protein CALRVGRGKDEQFF.

This chain uses TRBV4-1 with TRBJ1-2; TRBD1 matches at 7 bases. Germline CDR1 and CDR2: MGHRA and YSYEKL. The CDR3 is made up of 16 amino acids. The ends lost 0 bases at V and 6 bases at J; junction bases unmatched: 10. The CDR3 reads CASSQDRRGLSHGYTF. For the CDR3, the DNA is TGCGCCAGCAGCCAAGATAGGAGGGGGCTCTCCCATGGCTACACCTTC.

This clone was picked up one time. J is TRBJ2-1 and V is TRBV5-1, with D maybe TRBD1 (6 bases). The germline gives CDR1 SGHRS, CDR2 YFSETQ. V was clipped by 1 base and J by 9 bases, with 14 bases between them. The CDR3 totals 14 residues. CDR3 region: CASSLTQGMGEQFF. CDR3 DNA: TGCGCCAGCAGCTTGACCCAGGGGATGGGTGAGCAGTTCTTC. Together with reference TRBV5-1 and TRBJ2-1, the CDR3 gives the full variable domain: KAGVTQTPRYLIKTRGQQVTLSCSPISGHRSVSWYQQTPGQGLQFLFEYFSETQRNKGNFPGRFSGRQFSNSRSEMNVSTLELGDSALYLCASSLTQGMGEQFFGPGTRLTVL.